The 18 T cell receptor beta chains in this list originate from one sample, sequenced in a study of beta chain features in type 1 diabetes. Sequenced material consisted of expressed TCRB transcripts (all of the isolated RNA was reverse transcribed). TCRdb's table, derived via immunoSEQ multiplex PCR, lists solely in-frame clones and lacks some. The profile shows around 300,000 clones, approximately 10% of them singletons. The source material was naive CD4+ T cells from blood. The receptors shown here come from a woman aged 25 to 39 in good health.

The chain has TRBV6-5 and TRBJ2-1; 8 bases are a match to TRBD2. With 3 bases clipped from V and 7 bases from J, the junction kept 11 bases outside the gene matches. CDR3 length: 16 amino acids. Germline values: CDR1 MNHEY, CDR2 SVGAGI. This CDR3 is CASSYSPRAGVNEQFF. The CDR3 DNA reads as TGTGCCAGCAGTTATTCCCCCCGAGCGGGAGTGAATGAGCAGTTCTTC.

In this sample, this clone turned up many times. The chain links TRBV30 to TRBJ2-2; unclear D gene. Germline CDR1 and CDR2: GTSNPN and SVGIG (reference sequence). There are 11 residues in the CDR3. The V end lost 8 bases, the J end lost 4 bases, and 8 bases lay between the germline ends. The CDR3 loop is CALRGTGELFF. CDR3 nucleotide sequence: TGTGCCCTCCGCGGCACCGGGGAGCTGTTTTTT.

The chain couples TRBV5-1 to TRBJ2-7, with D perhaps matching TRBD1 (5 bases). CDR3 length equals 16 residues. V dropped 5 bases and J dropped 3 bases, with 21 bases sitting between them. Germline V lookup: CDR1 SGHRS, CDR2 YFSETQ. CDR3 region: CASSFDQGKGNYEQYF. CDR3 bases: TGCGCCAGCAGTTTCGATCAGGGCAAAGGTAACTACGAGCAGTACTTC.

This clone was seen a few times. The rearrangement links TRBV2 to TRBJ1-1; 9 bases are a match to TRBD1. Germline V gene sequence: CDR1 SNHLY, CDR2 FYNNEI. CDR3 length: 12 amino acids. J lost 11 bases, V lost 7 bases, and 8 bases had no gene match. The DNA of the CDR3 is TGTGCCAGCAATAGGGACAGGGTGGAGGCTTTCTTT. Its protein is CASNRDRVEAFF. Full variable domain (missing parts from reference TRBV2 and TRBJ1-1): EPEVTQTPSHQVTQMGQEVILRCVPISNHLYFYWYRQILGQKVEFLVSFYNNEISEKSEIFDDQFSVERPDGSNFTLKIRSTKLEDSAMYFCASNRDRVEAFFGQGTRLTVV.

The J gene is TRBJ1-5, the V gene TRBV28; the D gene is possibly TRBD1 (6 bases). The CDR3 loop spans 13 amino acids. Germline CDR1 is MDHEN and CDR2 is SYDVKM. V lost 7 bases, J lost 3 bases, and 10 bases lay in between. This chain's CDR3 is CASNRVNNQPQHF. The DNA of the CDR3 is TGTGCCAGCAACAGGGTGAACAATCAGCCCCAGCATTTT.

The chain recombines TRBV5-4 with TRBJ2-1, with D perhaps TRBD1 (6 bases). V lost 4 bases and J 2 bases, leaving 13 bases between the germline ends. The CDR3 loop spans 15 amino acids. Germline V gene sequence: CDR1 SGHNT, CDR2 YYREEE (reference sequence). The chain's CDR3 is CASSEGQTTYNEQFF. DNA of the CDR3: TGTGCCAGCAGCGAAGGACAGACCACCTACAATGAGCAGTTCTTC.

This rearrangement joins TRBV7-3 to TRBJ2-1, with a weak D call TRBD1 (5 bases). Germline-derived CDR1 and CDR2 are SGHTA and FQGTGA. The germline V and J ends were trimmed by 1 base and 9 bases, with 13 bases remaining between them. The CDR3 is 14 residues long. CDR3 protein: CASSLMGPVSEQFF. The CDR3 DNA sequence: TGTGCCAGCAGCTTAATGGGGCCAGTGAGTGAGCAGTTCTTC.

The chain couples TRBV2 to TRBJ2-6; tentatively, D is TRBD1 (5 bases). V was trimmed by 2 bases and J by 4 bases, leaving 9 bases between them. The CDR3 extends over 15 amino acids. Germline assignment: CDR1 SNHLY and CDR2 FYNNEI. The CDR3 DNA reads TGTGCCAGCAGTGAACAGGGTTGGGGGGCCAACGTCCTGACTTTC. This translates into CASSEQGWGANVLTF.

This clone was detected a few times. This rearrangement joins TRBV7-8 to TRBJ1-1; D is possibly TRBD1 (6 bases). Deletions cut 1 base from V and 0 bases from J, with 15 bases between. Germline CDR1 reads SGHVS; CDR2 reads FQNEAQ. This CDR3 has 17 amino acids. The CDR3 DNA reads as TGTGCCAGCAGCTTAGTCAGGGGCCCCGGATTGAACACTGAAGCTTTCTTT. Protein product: CASSLVRGPGLNTEAFF.

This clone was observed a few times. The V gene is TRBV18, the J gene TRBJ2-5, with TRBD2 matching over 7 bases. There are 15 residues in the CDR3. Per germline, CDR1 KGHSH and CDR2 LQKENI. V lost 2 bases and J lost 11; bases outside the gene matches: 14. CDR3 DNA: TGTGCCAGCTCACCAAGCAGGGCGGGAGACGGAGAGCAGTACTTC. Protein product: CASSPSRAGDGEQYF. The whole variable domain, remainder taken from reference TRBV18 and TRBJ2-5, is NAGVMQNPRHLVRRRGQEARLRCSPMKGHSHVYWYRQLPEEGLKFMVYLQKENIIDESGMPKERFSAEFPKEGPSILRIQQVVRGDSAAYFCASSPSRAGDGEQYFGPGTRLLVL.

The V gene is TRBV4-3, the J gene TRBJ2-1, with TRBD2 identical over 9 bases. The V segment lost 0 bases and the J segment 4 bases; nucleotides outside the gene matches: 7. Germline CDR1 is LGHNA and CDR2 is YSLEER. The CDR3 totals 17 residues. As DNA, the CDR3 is TGCGCCAGCAGCCAAGAAGGATGGACTAGCGCTTACAATGAGCAGTTCTTC. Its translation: CASSQEGWTSAYNEQFF.

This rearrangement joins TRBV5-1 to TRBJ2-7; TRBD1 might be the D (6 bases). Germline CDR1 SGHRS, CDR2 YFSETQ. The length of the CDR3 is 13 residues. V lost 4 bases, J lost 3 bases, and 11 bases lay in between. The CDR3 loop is CASSTRDNYEQYF. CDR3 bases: TGCGCCAGCAGCACCCGGGACAACTACGAGCAGTACTTC. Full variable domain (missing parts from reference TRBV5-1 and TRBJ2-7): KAGVTQTPRYLIKTRGQQVTLSCSPISGHRSVSWYQQTPGQGLQFLFEYFSETQRNKGNFPGRFSGRQFSNSRSEMNVSTLELGDSALYLCASSTRDNYEQYFGPGTRLTVT.

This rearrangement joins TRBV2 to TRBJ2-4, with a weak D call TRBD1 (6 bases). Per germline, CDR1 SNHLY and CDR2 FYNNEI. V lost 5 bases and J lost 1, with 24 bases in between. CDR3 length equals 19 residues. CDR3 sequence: CASSLRVWGLDVAKNIQYF. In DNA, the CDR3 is TGTGCCAGCAGTCTTCGGGTTTGGGGGCTCGACGTCGCCAAAAACATTCAGTACTTC.

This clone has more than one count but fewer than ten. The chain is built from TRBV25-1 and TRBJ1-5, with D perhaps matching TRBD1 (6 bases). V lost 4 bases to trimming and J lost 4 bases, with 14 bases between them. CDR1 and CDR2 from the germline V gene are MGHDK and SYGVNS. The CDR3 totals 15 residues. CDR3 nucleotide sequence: TGTGCCAGCAGTGGTGGTGGGGGGGCGAATCAGCCCCAGCATTTT. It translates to CASSGGGGANQPQHF.

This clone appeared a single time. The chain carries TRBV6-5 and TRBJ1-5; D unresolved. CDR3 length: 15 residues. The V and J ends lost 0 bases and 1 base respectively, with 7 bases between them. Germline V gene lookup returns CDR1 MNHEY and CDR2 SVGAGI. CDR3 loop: CASSYSGSSNQPQHF. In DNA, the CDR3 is TGTGCCAGCAGTTACTCGGGGAGCAGCAATCAGCCCCAGCATTTT.

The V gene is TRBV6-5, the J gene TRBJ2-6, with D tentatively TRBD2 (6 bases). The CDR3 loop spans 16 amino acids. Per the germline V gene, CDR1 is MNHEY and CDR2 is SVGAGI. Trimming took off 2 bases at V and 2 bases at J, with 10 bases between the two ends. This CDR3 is CASSYEGTAGANVLTF. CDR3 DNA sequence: TGTGCCAGCAGTTACGAAGGGACTGCTGGGGCCAACGTCCTGACTTTC.

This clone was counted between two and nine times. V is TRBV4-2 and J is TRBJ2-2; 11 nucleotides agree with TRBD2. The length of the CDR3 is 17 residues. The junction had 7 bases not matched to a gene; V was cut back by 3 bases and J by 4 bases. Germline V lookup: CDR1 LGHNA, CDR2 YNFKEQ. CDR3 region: CASSQEGTSGTTGELFF. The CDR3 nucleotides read TGTGCCAGCAGCCAGGAGGGGACTAGCGGAACCACCGGGGAGCTGTTTTTT.

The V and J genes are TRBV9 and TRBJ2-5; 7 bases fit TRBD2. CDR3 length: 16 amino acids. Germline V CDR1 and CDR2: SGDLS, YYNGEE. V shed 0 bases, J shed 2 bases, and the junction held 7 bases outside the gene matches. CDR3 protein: CASSVGGPGGQETQYF. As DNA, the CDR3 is TGTGCCAGCAGCGTAGGAGGACCGGGAGGACAAGAGACCCAGTACTTC.